Listed below are T cell receptor beta chains from one sample, sequenced in a study of blood T cells in healthy people across ages. TCRdb passed the 5' RACE reads through MiXCR, listing each CDR3 protein once. The sample lists hundreds of thousands of distinct CDR3 sequences, around 46% occurring once. Sequencing input: blood. All receptors come from a woman between 55 and 75 years old in good health. Both conserved end residues are part of each CDR3. D genes are given only for firm matches. The listing skips clone size in some rows; elsewhere it reads once, few, many or a size class.

V: TRBV5-1; D: NA; length: 14; J: TRBJ2-1; size: NA; CDR3: CASSVRRGGNEQFF; DNA: TGCGCCAGCAGCGTTCGGAGAGGGGGGAATGAGCAGTTCTTC
V: TRBV15; D: NA; length: 16; J: TRBJ2-3; size: NA; CDR3: CATNRGVDDSTDTQYF; DNA: TGTGCCACCAACAGAGGGGTCGACGATAGCACAGATACGCAGTATTTT
V: TRBV20-1; D: TRBD2; length: 16; J: TRBJ2-5; size: NA; CDR3: CSAPRRGLAGKETQYF; DNA: TGCAGTGCCCCCCGCCGGGGACTAGCGGGGAAAGAGACCCAGTACTTC
V: TRBV20-1; D: TRBD2; length: 14; J: TRBJ2-1; size: few; CDR3: CSARGLAGDLEQFF; DNA: TGCAGTGCTAGAGGACTAGCGGGAGATCTTGAGCAGTTCTTC
V: TRBV4-3; D: TRBD2; length: 19; J: TRBJ2-6; size: NA; CDR3: CASSQDGPSGSSGANVLTF; DNA: TGCGCCAGCAGCCAAGATGGGCCTAGCGGTAGCTCTGGGGCCAACGTCCTGACTTTC
V: TRBV27; D: TRBD2; length: 15; J: TRBJ2-5; size: NA; CDR3: CASSFLSGGLSEQYF; DNA: TGCGCCAGCAGTTTCTTGAGCGGGGGCTTGAGTGAGCAGTACTTC
V: TRBV6-5; D: NA; length: 13; J: TRBJ2-1; size: many; CDR3: CASRSTGFDEQFF; DNA: TGTGCCAGCAGGAGTACAGGGTTTGATGAGCAGTTCTTC
V: TRBV12-3/TRBV12-4; D: NA; length: 11; J: TRBJ1-1; size: NA; CDR3: CASSFHAEAFF; DNA: TGTGCCAGCAGTTTCCACGCTGAAGCTTTCTTT
V: TRBV27; D: NA; length: 14; J: TRBJ1-5; size: few; CDR3: CASSAGYSNQPQHF; DNA: TGTGCCAGCAGCGCCGGATATAGCAATCAGCCCCAGCATTTT
V: TRBV3-1; D: TRBD2; length: 16; J: TRBJ2-5; size: few; CDR3: CASSQAQLAGEETQYF; DNA: TGTGCCAGCAGCCAAGCTCAACTAGCGGGAGAAGAGACCCAGTACTTC
V: TRBV5-6; D: TRBD1; length: 14; J: TRBJ1-2; size: few; CDR3: CASSPGTGRKGYTF; DNA: TGTGCCAGCAGCCCTGGGACAGGGAGGAAGGGCTACACCTTC
V: TRBV27; D: NA; length: 14; J: TRBJ1-2; size: few; CDR3: CASSRVGVNYGYTF; DNA: TGTGCCAGCAGTCGCGTTGGGGTTAACTATGGCTACACCTTC
V: TRBV9; D: NA; length: 14; J: TRBJ1-1; size: NA; CDR3: CASSVDLRVGITFF; DNA: TGTGCCAGCAGCGTAGATCTTCGGGTGGGGATCACTTTCTTT
V: TRBV18; D: TRBD2; length: 14; J: TRBJ2-1; size: few; CDR3: CASLGLAGTDEQFF; DNA: TGTGCCAGCTTGGGACTAGCGGGTACTGATGAGCAGTTCTTC
V: TRBV7-6; D: TRBD2; length: 17; J: TRBJ2-1; size: NA; CDR3: CASSLEFATSVIHEQFF; DNA: TGTGCCAGCAGCTTAGAATTCGCGACTAGCGTTATACATGAGCAGTTCTTC
V: TRBV6-5; D: NA; length: 15; J: TRBJ2-5; size: few; CDR3: CASTYGPGLGETQYF; DNA: TGTGCCAGCACCTACGGGCCCGGGCTAGGAGAGACCCAGTACTTC
V: TRBV5-1; D: NA; length: 13; J: TRBJ1-2; size: few; CDR3: CASSLEGSNGYTF; DNA: TGCGCCAGCAGCTTGGAGGGATCAAATGGCTACACCTTC
V: TRBV20-1; D: NA; length: 13; J: TRBJ2-5; size: NA; CDR3: CSAFRDGGKTQYF; DNA: TGCAGTGCCTTCCGGGACGGTGGAAAGACCCAGTACTTC
V: TRBV10-3; D: NA; length: 15; J: TRBJ2-5; size: NA; CDR3: CAISETGRIHNEQYF; DNA: TGTGCCATCAGTGAGACCGGACGGATCCACAATGAGCAGTACTTC
V: TRBV20-1; D: TRBD1; length: 16; J: TRBJ1-3; size: NA; CDR3: CSARDSTGGSGNTIYF; DNA: TGCAGTGCTAGAGACTCGACAGGGGGCTCTGGAAACACCATATATTTT
V: TRBV5-1; D: NA; length: 16; J: TRBJ2-1; size: NA; CDR3: CASSLGHGPQGNEQFF; DNA: TGCGCCAGCAGCTTGGGACACGGCCCGCAAGGCAATGAGCAGTTCTTC
V: TRBV7-3; D: NA; length: 14; J: TRBJ1-1; size: NA; CDR3: CASSLIGGDSEAFF; DNA: TGTGCCAGCAGCTTGATAGGGGGGGATTCTGAAGCTTTCTTT
V: TRBV7-9; D: TRBD1; length: 14; J: TRBJ2-7; size: many; CDR3: CASSPRTGPYEQYF; DNA: TGTGCCAGCAGTCCTAGGACAGGGCCCTACGAGCAGTACTTC
V: TRBV12-3/TRBV12-4; D: TRBD1; length: 14; J: TRBJ2-5; size: NA; CDR3: CASKFSGTEVTQYF; DNA: TGTGCCAGCAAGTTCTCCGGGACAGAGGTGACCCAGTACTTC
V: TRBV28; D: TRBD1; length: 17; J: TRBJ2-7; size: NA; CDR3: CASSPGPWGQLYNEQYF; DNA: TGTGCCAGCTCTCCGGGCCCTTGGGGACAGCTCTACAATGAGCAGTACTTC
V: TRBV12-3/TRBV12-4; D: NA; length: 14; J: TRBJ1-5; size: many; CDR3: CASSTGRDNQPQHF; DNA: TGTGCCAGCTCGACAGGTCGCGACAATCAGCCCCAGCATTTT
V: TRBV13; D: TRBD2; length: 13; J: TRBJ2-5; size: many; CDR3: CASSLGGAGGQYF; DNA: TGTGCCAGCAGCTTAGGAGGTGCGGGGGGGCAGTACTTC
V: TRBV4-2; D: NA; length: 17; J: TRBJ1-4; size: NA; CDR3: CASSQAALGGDNEKLFF; DNA: TGTGCCAGCAGCCAAGCGGCTCTCGGGGGCGATAATGAAAAACTGTTTTTT
V: TRBV4-1; D: NA; length: 16; J: TRBJ1-5; size: once; CDR3: CASSQEWGGSNQPQHF; DNA: TGCGCCAGCAGCCAAGAGTGGGGAGGTAGCAATCAGCCCCAGCATTTT
V: TRBV19; D: NA; length: 12; J: TRBJ1-2; size: NA; CDR3: CASSTGTGRYTF; DNA: TGTGCCAGTAGTACGGGGACCGGCCGCTACACCTTC